This T cell receptor (beta chain) was sequenced during a study of blood T cell repertoires in COVID-19. Germline CDR1 reads ENHRY; CDR2 reads SYGVKD. The CDR3 is 13 residues long. The J segment lost 5 bases and the V segment lost 11 bases, leaving 9 bases of the junction unmatched. TCRdb's copy holds only in-frame clones and misses some; the assay was immunoSEQ multiplex PCR. The repertoire holds under 300,000 clones, over 75% seen once, with 1.9% in the top ten. This chain joins TRBV10-3 and TRBJ2-7, with TRBD1 matching 10 bases. Sequences were obtained from peripheral blood. The sequence came from a man in his thirties or forties who had recovered from COVID-19. The CDR3 DNA reads as TGTGCCGCCCGACAGGGGGCCATCGACGAGCAGTACTTC. Translation: CAARQGAIDEQYF.